The 14 T cell receptor beta chains in this list originate from one sample, sequenced in a study of T cells in Graves' hyperthyroidism and ophthalmopathy. Using RNA transcripts as the source, TCR beta CDR3 regions were amplified. The TCR CDR3 first-round RT-PCR relied on the HTBI primer set. TCRdb reanalysed the multiplex PCR reads using MiXCR and keeps one entry per CDR3 protein. The table shows fewer than 650,000 distinct CDR3 sequences, with 12% to 15% occurring only once. Sequencing was performed on blood. The source is a woman aged 40 to 55 with Graves' hyperthyroidism.

The table lists this clonotype with many counts. The chain combines TRBV5-1 with TRBJ2-7; 15 bases agree with TRBD2. Germline lookup yields CDR1 SGHRS and CDR2 YFSETQ. The CDR3 contains 15 residues. V was pared by 5 bases and J by 4 bases, with 4 bases of the junction left unmatched. The CDR3 here is CASRRTSGGGYEQYF. The CDR3 DNA is TGCGCCAGCAGGAGGACTAGCGGGGGGGGATACGAGCAGTACTTC.

This clonotype showed up many times. The chain has TRBV11-2 and TRBJ1-1; a weak D match, TRBD1 (5 bases). CDR1 is SGHAT, CDR2 FQNNGV, per germline. V was pared by 2 bases and J by 5 bases, with 12 bases between. CDR3 length: 14 residues. The CDR3 nucleotides are TGTGCCAGCAGCTTATGGGGACCGGGGACTGAAGCTTTCTTT. It specifies CASSLWGPGTEAFF.

This clonotype was seen only a few times. The genes are TRBV5-1 and TRBJ2-3, with TRBD1 identical over 8 bases. This CDR3 has 15 amino acids. CDR1 SGHRS and CDR2 YFSETQ come from the germline V gene. V trimming: 7 bases; J trimming: 5 bases; junction bases outside the gene matches: 12. This chain's CDR3 is CASARQGNLIDTQYF. The CDR3 DNA follows: TGCGCCAGCGCTCGACAGGGGAATCTGATAGATACGCAGTATTTT.

This clonotype showed up many times. This chain uses TRBV6-1 with TRBJ1-5; tentative D call: TRBD1 (6 bases). The CDR3 loop spans 15 amino acids. The V and J ends lost 5 bases and 1 base respectively, with 12 bases between them. CDR1 and CDR2 (germline): MNHNS, SASEGT. The CDR3 loop is CASSLEGVSNQPQHF. CDR3 coding DNA: TGTGCCAGCAGTTTGGAGGGGGTAAGCAATCAGCCCCAGCATTTT.

Many counts were recorded for this clonotype. The chain combines TRBV5-6 with TRBJ1-5, with no clear D. The CDR3 extends over 15 amino acids. The V end lost 2 bases, the J end lost 7 bases, and 16 bases lay between the germline ends. CDR1 and CDR2 (germline): SGHDT, YYEEEE. The CDR3 sequence: CASSFSGGLNQPQHF. The CDR3, as DNA: TGTGCCAGCAGCTTCTCGGGAGGGTTGAACCAGCCCCAGCATTTT.

This clonotype has only one observation. For the CDR3, the DNA is TGTGCCAGCAGCAGGGGGACACCAACTGAAGCTTTCTTT. It yields the protein CASSRGTPTEAFF. The genes are TRBV28 and TRBJ1-1, with 7 bases lining up with TRBD1. CDR1 MDHEN and CDR2 SYDVKM come from the germline V gene. Trimming cost V 6 bases and J 5 bases; bases outside gene matches: 6. The CDR3 sequence is 13 residues long.

As DNA, the CDR3 is TGTGCCAGCAGTGAATGGGGCAGGGAGAGGGAAAAACTGTTTTTT. Amino acid sequence: CASSEWGREREKLFF. The V and J genes are TRBV25-1 and TRBJ1-4; TRBD1 is a possible D gene (5 bases). Germline CDR1 is MGHDK and CDR2 is SYGVNS. Between the trimmed V and J ends, which lost 1 base and 8 bases, there was a span of 14 bases. The CDR3 length is 15 residues. Full variable domain (missing parts from reference TRBV25-1 and TRBJ1-4): EADIYQTPRYLVIGTGKKITLECSQTMGHDKMYWYQQDPGMELHLIHYSYGVNSTEKGDLSSESTVSRIRTEHFPLTLESARPSHTSQYLCASSEWGREREKLFFGSGTQLSVL.

This clonotype was seen a handful of times. This rearrangement joins TRBV5-1 to TRBJ2-5; D is possibly TRBD1 or TRBD2 (6 bases each). The CDR3 length is 15 residues. The germline V gene encodes CDR1 SGHRS and CDR2 YFSETQ. V lost 1 base and J 5 bases, leaving 15 bases between the germline ends. The CDR3 loop reads CASSLSGAVTETQYF. In DNA form, the CDR3 reads TGCGCCAGCAGCTTGTCGGGGGCTGTAACTGAGACCCAGTACTTC. The variable domain in full, with the rest retrieved from reference TRBV5-1 and TRBJ2-5, is KAGVTQTPRYLIKTRGQQVTLSCSPISGHRSVSWYQQTPGQGLQFLFEYFSETQRNKGNFPGRFSGRQFSNSRSEMNVSTLELGDSALYLCASSLSGAVTETQYFGPGTRLLVL.

This clonotype has only a few counts. The chain is built from TRBV30 and TRBJ1-5; D is uncertain. V lost 2 bases and J 0 bases, leaving 17 bases between the germline ends. CDR3 size: 17 residues. Germline CDR1 reads GTSNPN; CDR2 reads SVGIG (reference sequence). The CDR3: CAWSFQGSLYSNQPQHF. Written as DNA, the CDR3 is TGTGCCTGGAGTTTCCAAGGGAGTCTCTATAGCAATCAGCCCCAGCATTTT.

The CDR3 here is CASSQDPNRVEAFF. The CDR3 coding sequence is TGCGCCAGCAGCCAAGACCCCAACAGGGTTGAAGCTTTCTTT. This chain links TRBV4-1 with TRBJ1-1, with D perhaps TRBD1 (6 bases). V was shortened by 0 bases and J by 7 bases, with 12 bases between the two germline ends. CDR1 is MGHRA and CDR2 is YSYEKL in the germline V gene. The CDR3 extends over 14 amino acids.

The gene calls are TRBV6-1 and TRBJ2-7; TRBD1 might be the D (6 bases). The CDR3 spans 13 residues. Trimming pared 6 bases from V and 3 bases from J, leaving 12 bases between. Germline V gene sequence: CDR1 MNHNS, CDR2 SASEGT. The CDR3 DNA sequence: TGTGCCAGCAGCTCCGGACAGATCTACGAGCAGTACTTC. It yields the protein CASSSGQIYEQYF.

This clonotype was seen only a few times. This chain uses TRBV28 with TRBJ2-1, with D possibly matching TRBD1 (5 bases). Germline loops: CDR1 MDHEN, CDR2 SYDVKM. CDR3 length: 14 residues. Trimming removed 3 bases from V and 6 bases from J, with 12 bases in between. Here the CDR3 DNA reads TGTGCCAGCAGTTTTGGCAGGGTACGCAATGAGCAGTTCTTC. Translated: CASSFGRVRNEQFF.

This chain uses TRBV24-1 with TRBJ2-2, with TRBD2 matching 12 bases. The ends lost 6 bases at V and 0 bases at J; junction bases unmatched: 4. This CDR3 has 17 residues. Germline values: CDR1 KGHDR, CDR2 SFDVKD. As DNA, the CDR3 is TGTGCCACCAGTCCGGGGACTAGCGGGCCGAACACCGGGGAGCTGTTTTTT. It translates to CATSPGTSGPNTGELFF.

This clonotype was detected a few times. The chain joins TRBV4-1 to TRBJ1-2, with 8 bases aligning to TRBD1. The CDR3 loop spans 17 amino acids. V was clipped by 3 bases and J by 5 bases; unmatched bases: 14. From germline, CDR1 is MGHRA and CDR2 YSYEKL. The CDR3 DNA reads as TGCGCCAGCAGCCATCCCTCCGGGACAGGAGGATATTATGGCTACACCTTC. It translates to CASSHPSGTGGYYGYTF.